These T cell receptor beta chains were read from a single sample in a study of T cells in Graves' hyperthyroidism and ophthalmopathy. MiXCR, applied by TCRdb to the multiplex PCR reads, yields one record per CDR3 protein. The sample includes about 260,000 distinct CDR3 sequences, under 30% of them seen just once. Sequenced sample: blood. Receptors originate from a man in his forties or fifties with Graves' hyperthyroidism that later progressed to Graves' ophthalmopathy. Both conserved end residues are part of each CDR3. The D gene is left open where the match is weak. Rows may omit the clone size; those that give it use once, few, many or a size class.

V: TRBV27
D: -
J: TRBJ2-3
size: many
DNA: TGTGCCAGCAGTTTACGTTACAGCCCAGCGGGAGATACGCAGTATTTT
CDR3: CASSLRYSPAGDTQYF

V: TRBV15
D: TRBD1
J: TRBJ1-5
size: many
DNA: TGTGCCACCAGCAGAGTTGCACAGGGGGACCAGCCCCAGCATTTT
CDR3: CATSRVAQGDQPQHF

V: TRBV6-2/TRBV6-3
D: -
J: TRBJ1-2
size: many
DNA: TGTGCCAGCAGAAAAGACCGTAACTATGGCTACACCTTC
CDR3: CASRKDRNYGYTF

V: TRBV9
D: TRBD1
J: TRBJ1-6
size: many
DNA: TGTGCCAGCAGCGGAACAGGGGGCTATTCACCCCTCCACTTT
CDR3: CASSGTGGYSPLHF

V: TRBV5-1
D: -
J: TRBJ2-6
size: many
DNA: TGCGCCAGCAGCTTTGGGACTCTCTCTGGGGCCAACGTCCTGACTTTC
CDR3: CASSFGTLSGANVLTF

V: TRBV20-1
D: -
J: TRBJ1-1
size: many
DNA: TGCAGTGCTCTAGACAAGAACACTGAAGCTTTCTTT
CDR3: CSALDKNTEAFF

V: TRBV27
D: -
J: TRBJ1-2
size: many
DNA: TGTGCCAGCAGTTTCCTGGGACAAACAGCTAACTATGGCTACACCTTC
CDR3: CASSFLGQTANYGYTF

V: TRBV4-1
D: -
J: TRBJ2-2
size: many
DNA: TGCGCCAGCAGCCAAGATTGGGCCAGGGTCTCCGGGGAGCTGTTTTTT
CDR3: CASSQDWARVSGELFF

V: TRBV7-3
D: TRBD2
J: TRBJ2-5
size: -
DNA: TGTGCCAGCAGCCCCCGAGCGGGAGCAGGAGAGACCCAGTACTTC
CDR3: CASSPRAGAGETQYF

V: TRBV15
D: TRBD1
J: TRBJ1-5
size: many
DNA: TGTGCCACCAGCAGGGACAGGGAGCGGAATCAGCCCCAGCATTTT
CDR3: CATSRDRERNQPQHF

V: TRBV6-5
D: -
J: TRBJ1-1
size: -
DNA: TGTGCCAGCAGTTATTCGGGACACAACACTGAAGCTTTCTTT
CDR3: CASSYSGHNTEAFF

V: TRBV28
D: TRBD1
J: TRBJ1-6
size: -
DNA: TGTGCCAGCAGTCGCGGACAGGGAAGCTCACCCCTCCACTTT
CDR3: CASSRGQGSSPLHF

V: TRBV14
D: -
J: TRBJ1-1
size: many
DNA: TGTGCCAGCAGCCTCCGTCCGGGCTGGGGTTTGACCACTGAAGCTTTCTTT
CDR3: CASSLRPGWGLTTEAFF

V: TRBV7-9
D: -
J: TRBJ2-7
size: many
DNA: TGTGCCAGCAGCCCCATAAAGGGCTACGAGCAGTACTTC
CDR3: CASSPIKGYEQYF

V: TRBV4-2
D: -
J: TRBJ1-2
size: many
DNA: TGTGCCAGCAGCCAAGAATCGGGGAATGGCTACACCTTC
CDR3: CASSQESGNGYTF

V: TRBV9
D: TRBD1
J: TRBJ1-5
size: -
DNA: TGTGCCAGCAGCGTAGGACAGGGAAGCAATCAGCCCCAGCATTTT
CDR3: CASSVGQGSNQPQHF

V: TRBV14
D: TRBD2
J: TRBJ2-5
size: many
DNA: TGTGCCAGCAGCCACGATCTAGCGGGAGGATCGGAGACCCAGTACTTC
CDR3: CASSHDLAGGSETQYF

V: TRBV28
D: -
J: TRBJ1-2
size: few
DNA: TGTGCCAGCAGTCGGGACCTGAACTATGGCTACACCTTC
CDR3: CASSRDLNYGYTF

V: TRBV27
D: TRBD1
J: TRBJ2-7
size: -
DNA: TGTGCCAGCAGTATAACCGGGACAGGCTACGAGCAGTACTTC
CDR3: CASSITGTGYEQYF

V: TRBV20-1
D: TRBD2
J: TRBJ2-7
size: many
DNA: TGCAGTGCTAGGGTAGCGGGAGGGCCCTCGAGGGAGCAGTACTTC
CDR3: CSARVAGGPSREQYF

V: TRBV6-1
D: TRBD1
J: TRBJ1-2
size: -
DNA: TGTGCCAGCAGTCCAAACAGGGGAGATGGCTACACCTTC
CDR3: CASSPNRGDGYTF

V: TRBV6-1
D: -
J: TRBJ1-1
size: -
DNA: TGTGCCACCTCCGGGACCGCGAACACTGAAGCTTTCTTT
CDR3: CATSGTANTEAFF

V: TRBV18
D: TRBD2
J: TRBJ2-2
size: few
DNA: TGTGCCAGCTCACCCTCAGCGGGAATCGACACCGGGGAGCTGTTTTTT
CDR3: CASSPSAGIDTGELFF

V: TRBV6-1
D: TRBD1
J: TRBJ2-7
size: many
DNA: TGTGCCAGCAGTCCCGGGACAGGGTATGGTGAGCAGTACTTC
CDR3: CASSPGTGYGEQYF

V: TRBV20-1
D: TRBD1
J: TRBJ2-7
size: -
DNA: TGCAGTGCCACATGCCGGGACAGCTCCTACGAGCAGTACTTC
CDR3: CSATCRDSSYEQYF

V: TRBV28
D: -
J: TRBJ1-2
size: -
DNA: TGTGCCAGCAATGGAGCGATTCTGTATGGCTACACCTTC
CDR3: CASNGAILYGYTF

V: TRBV12-3/TRBV12-4
D: -
J: TRBJ1-5
size: many
DNA: TGTGCCAGCAGTGCCGAGGGGGGGCCCGATCAGCCCCAGCATTTT
CDR3: CASSAEGGPDQPQHF

V: TRBV20-1
D: TRBD2
J: TRBJ2-6
size: many
DNA: TGCAGTGCTAGAGGTCCGGGACTAGCGGGACTCTCTGGGGCCAACGTCCTGACTTTC
CDR3: CSARGPGLAGLSGANVLTF

V: TRBV6-5
D: -
J: TRBJ1-2
size: -
DNA: TGTGCCAGCAGTTACATCGGGGGGCGCGACTATGGCTACACCTTC
CDR3: CASSYIGGRDYGYTF

V: TRBV12-3/TRBV12-4
D: TRBD2
J: TRBJ2-5
size: -
DNA: TGTGCCAGCAGTGGAGCGGGGTCCTGGGAGACCCAGTACTTC
CDR3: CASSGAGSWETQYF

V: TRBV5-1
D: -
J: TRBJ2-2
size: many
DNA: TGCGCCAGCAGCCCTATCTTGAACACCGGGGAGCTGTTTTTT
CDR3: CASSPILNTGELFF

V: TRBV20-1
D: TRBD1
J: TRBJ1-5
size: once
DNA: TGCAGTGCCCAGGACAGGGATGCAATTCAGCCCCAGCATTTT
CDR3: CSAQDRDAIQPQHF